This T cell receptor (beta chain) was recovered during a study of blood T cell repertoires in COVID-19. Looking at the study overall: Both acute and convalescent COVID-19 samples were obtained from the United States, Italy and Spain. T cells, B-cell-depleted T cells, or PBMCs provided the cDNA or gDNA that served as material.

In the original processing: Using reference gene primer amplification, nucleated cell counts were estimated. The data were produced by immunoSEQ multiplex PCR, yet TCRdb's version contains in-frame clones alone and is incomplete. That table is the source of V, J and clone size, and D and trimming were worked out from the DNA. The repertoire has around 250,000 clones, 83% of them found once; the top ten carry about 4.9%. The CDR3 is 15 amino acids. V was clipped by 0 bases and J by 5 bases, with 13 bases between them. Germline values: CDR1 MGHRA, CDR2 YSYEKL. This chain uses TRBV4-1 with TRBJ2-5; D not resolved. This receptor was identified in a man in his 60s who had recovered from COVID-19. Sequenced input: peripheral blood. CDR3 bases: TGCGCCAGCAGCCAAGAGCCGCAGGTGGCCGAGACCCAGTACTTC. It encodes CASSQEPQVAETQYF.